Listed below are T cell receptor beta chains from one sample, sequenced in a study of regulatory T cells in long-lasting Graves disease. TCRdb itself ran the multiplex PCR reads through MiXCR, one entry per CDR3 protein. Altogether over 300,000 distinct CDR3 sequences are present, 20% being singletons, with the ten largest covering around 30%. Sample: peripheral blood mononuclear cells (PBMCs), taken when the disease was refractory, from a patient treated with antithyroid drugs. These receptors were taken from a female donor with Graves disease. Both conserved end residues are part of each CDR3. D genes are given only for firm matches. The size field is filled for only some rows; it gives once, few, many or a size class.

CDR3 DNA: TGCGCCAGCAGCCACAAAACCGTTATCCGGGACAGGGTAGATCCCACTGAAGCTTTCTTT
CDR3 protein: CASSHKTVIRDRVDPTEAFF
D gene: TRBD1
J gene: TRBJ1-1
clone size: few
V gene: TRBV4-3

CDR3 DNA: TGTGCCAGCAGTGAAGAGGAGGGGGCGAGTCAGCCCCAGCATTTT
CDR3 protein: CASSEEEGASQPQHF
D gene: TRBD1
J gene: TRBJ1-5
clone size: NA
V gene: TRBV6-1

CDR3 DNA: TGTGCCAGCAGCCAAGATTGGGAGACGGGATCCCAAGAGACCCAGTACTTC
CDR3 protein: CASSQDWETGSQETQYF
D gene: NA
J gene: TRBJ2-5
clone size: many
V gene: TRBV3-1

CDR3 DNA: TGCAGCGCAACGGGACAGTTGAACACCGGGGAGCTGTTTTTT
CDR3 protein: CSATGQLNTGELFF
D gene: TRBD1
J gene: TRBJ2-2
clone size: NA
V gene: TRBV29-1

CDR3 DNA: TGTGCCAGTAGTCTTAGGGGCAGTCCGATCTCTGGAAACACCATATATTTT
CDR3 protein: CASSLRGSPISGNTIYF
D gene: NA
J gene: TRBJ1-3
clone size: NA
V gene: TRBV19

CDR3 DNA: TGCAGTGCTGCTGCAACTAATGAAAAACTGTTTTTT
CDR3 protein: CSAAATNEKLFF
D gene: NA
J gene: TRBJ1-4
clone size: many
V gene: TRBV20-1

CDR3 DNA: TGCACCTCCCCAGCGGGATCCGGAGAGACCCAGTACTTC
CDR3 protein: CTSPAGSGETQYF
D gene: TRBD2
J gene: TRBJ2-5
clone size: NA
V gene: TRBV20-1

CDR3 DNA: TGTGCCAGCAGACCCGGGCCAGACTCTGGAAACACCATATATTTT
CDR3 protein: CASRPGPDSGNTIYF
D gene: NA
J gene: TRBJ1-3
clone size: few
V gene: TRBV6-1

CDR3 DNA: TGTGCCAGCAGTTTTGGGCGGGGGGGCGAGGGTCAGCCCCAGCATTTT
CDR3 protein: CASSFGRGGEGQPQHF
D gene: NA
J gene: TRBJ1-5
clone size: many
V gene: TRBV28

CDR3 DNA: TGTGCCAGCAGTGAATTGCAGGGGGCCGCCTATAATTCACCCCTCCACTTT
CDR3 protein: CASSELQGAAYNSPLHF
D gene: TRBD1
J gene: TRBJ1-6
clone size: many
V gene: TRBV25-1

CDR3 DNA: TGTGCCAGCAGCTTAAGGGCAGTCGAGTACCAAGAGACCCAGTACTTC
CDR3 protein: CASSLRAVEYQETQYF
D gene: NA
J gene: TRBJ2-5
clone size: many
V gene: TRBV7-8

CDR3 DNA: TGTGCCAGCAACAGGATATACGAGCAGTACTTC
CDR3 protein: CASNRIYEQYF
D gene: NA
J gene: TRBJ2-7
clone size: many
V gene: TRBV6-1

CDR3 DNA: TGCGCCAGCAGCCTCGCCTCCGGGACAGGGGTAAACCAGCCCCAGCATTTT
CDR3 protein: CASSLASGTGVNQPQHF
D gene: TRBD1
J gene: TRBJ1-5
clone size: few
V gene: TRBV4-1

CDR3 DNA: TGCAGCGTTCTGGGGGTGGAAGAAAAACTGTTTTTT
CDR3 protein: CSVLGVEEKLFF
D gene: NA
J gene: TRBJ1-4
clone size: many
V gene: TRBV29-1

CDR3 DNA: TGCGCCAGCAGCCAATCCCGGGACAGCTATGGCTACACCTTC
CDR3 protein: CASSQSRDSYGYTF
D gene: TRBD1
J gene: TRBJ1-2
clone size: many
V gene: TRBV4-3

CDR3 DNA: TGCGCCAGCGAGGCCGGGATAGCAAACTATGGCTACACCTTC
CDR3 protein: CASEAGIANYGYTF
D gene: NA
J gene: TRBJ1-2
clone size: NA
V gene: TRBV5-1

CDR3 DNA: TGTGCCAGCAGTTACAGGGGGTACAAGGGGAATGAGCAGTTCTTC
CDR3 protein: CASSYRGYKGNEQFF
D gene: NA
J gene: TRBJ2-1
clone size: many
V gene: TRBV6-5

CDR3 DNA: TGTGCCAGCAGTGGTATCGGTCAGCCCCAGCATTTT
CDR3 protein: CASSGIGQPQHF
D gene: NA
J gene: TRBJ1-5
clone size: many
V gene: TRBV28

CDR3 DNA: TGTGCCAGCAGCTCAGGGGGCTGGAATTCACCCCTCCACTTT
CDR3 protein: CASSSGGWNSPLHF
D gene: TRBD1
J gene: TRBJ1-6
clone size: few
V gene: TRBV6-1

CDR3 DNA: TGTGCCAGCAGTGTAGCGGGGGGGGGGAGAATTCAGTACTTC
CDR3 protein: CASSVAGGGRIQYF
D gene: TRBD2
J gene: TRBJ2-4
clone size: NA
V gene: TRBV12-3/TRBV12-4

CDR3 DNA: TGTGCCACCAGTGACACCCGACGGGGAGCGGCTGAAGCTTTCTTT
CDR3 protein: CATSDTRRGAAEAFF
D gene: NA
J gene: TRBJ1-1
clone size: few
V gene: TRBV24-1

CDR3 DNA: TGCAGTGCTAGAGAAGGTTGGGGCGCGGGGAACACTGAAGCTTTCTTT
CDR3 protein: CSAREGWGAGNTEAFF
D gene: NA
J gene: TRBJ1-1
clone size: few
V gene: TRBV20-1

CDR3 DNA: TGTGCCAGCAGCCACCGGGACAGCCACGAGCAGTACTTC
CDR3 protein: CASSHRDSHEQYF
D gene: TRBD1
J gene: TRBJ2-7
clone size: NA
V gene: TRBV7-9

CDR3 DNA: TGCGCCAGCACCCCGGACAGTTTCTATGGCTACACCTTC
CDR3 protein: CASTPDSFYGYTF
D gene: NA
J gene: TRBJ1-2
clone size: NA
V gene: TRBV10-2

CDR3 DNA: TGTGCCAGCAGACTAGGTGGGGGTGGGGAGACCCAGTACTTC
CDR3 protein: CASRLGGGGETQYF
D gene: NA
J gene: TRBJ2-5
clone size: few
V gene: TRBV11-2

CDR3 DNA: TGTGCCAGCAGCCAGGGACTAGCGGGAGGAGCAGATACGCAGTATTTT
CDR3 protein: CASSQGLAGGADTQYF
D gene: TRBD2
J gene: TRBJ2-3
clone size: NA
V gene: TRBV28

CDR3 DNA: TGTGCCATCAGTGAGTGGACAGGGGAAAATCAGCCCCAGCATTTT
CDR3 protein: CAISEWTGENQPQHF
D gene: TRBD1
J gene: TRBJ1-5
clone size: NA
V gene: TRBV10-3

CDR3 DNA: TGTGCCAGCAGCTTAGGACCACCTATCAGGGTCCAAGAGACCCAGTACTTC
CDR3 protein: CASSLGPPIRVQETQYF
D gene: NA
J gene: TRBJ2-5
clone size: once
V gene: TRBV7-9

CDR3 DNA: TGTGCCAGCAGCTCGGGAGGACGACAGGGTGGGAGCTACAATGAGCAGTTCTTC
CDR3 protein: CASSSGGRQGGSYNEQFF
D gene: NA
J gene: TRBJ2-1
clone size: many
V gene: TRBV11-2

CDR3 DNA: TGCAGTGCTGAAGGACAGTCAGAGACCCAGTACTTC
CDR3 protein: CSAEGQSETQYF
D gene: NA
J gene: TRBJ2-5
clone size: NA
V gene: TRBV20-1

CDR3 DNA: TGTGCCAGCAGCTCCTACACGAACACTGAAGCTTTCTTT
CDR3 protein: CASSSYTNTEAFF
D gene: NA
J gene: TRBJ1-1
clone size: many
V gene: TRBV11-2

CDR3 DNA: TGTGCCAGCAGCCAGCGGGGGGGCAAGGATGAGCAGTTCTTC
CDR3 protein: CASSQRGGKDEQFF
D gene: TRBD2
J gene: TRBJ2-1
clone size: NA
V gene: TRBV6-4

CDR3 DNA: TGTGCCAGCAGCCAGGGAGGCTATGGCTACACCTTC
CDR3 protein: CASSQGGYGYTF
D gene: NA
J gene: TRBJ1-2
clone size: many
V gene: TRBV3-1

CDR3 DNA: TGTGCCAGCAGTTTATTTTACAGGGGCGGCTCCTACGAGCAGTACTTC
CDR3 protein: CASSLFYRGGSYEQYF
D gene: TRBD1
J gene: TRBJ2-7
clone size: NA
V gene: TRBV27

CDR3 DNA: TGTGCCAGCAGCCCGGGACGGTTTTACGAGCAGTACTTC
CDR3 protein: CASSPGRFYEQYF
D gene: NA
J gene: TRBJ2-7
clone size: many
V gene: TRBV3-1

CDR3 DNA: TGTGCCACCCCTAGGCCAGGGTCGAACACCGGGGAGCTGTTTTTT
CDR3 protein: CATPRPGSNTGELFF
D gene: NA
J gene: TRBJ2-2
clone size: NA
V gene: TRBV19

CDR3 DNA: TGTGCCAGCAGCTTAGGGGACGACAGGAGCTACGAGCAGTACTTC
CDR3 protein: CASSLGDDRSYEQYF
D gene: NA
J gene: TRBJ2-7
clone size: NA
V gene: TRBV7-2

CDR3 DNA: TGTGCCAGCAGTAGGACTAGCGGGATGTACGAGCAGTACTTC
CDR3 protein: CASSRTSGMYEQYF
D gene: TRBD2
J gene: TRBJ2-7
clone size: many
V gene: TRBV28

CDR3 DNA: TGTGCCAGCAGTTCTCTGACAGGGGGAACCTCCTACGAGCAGTACTTC
CDR3 protein: CASSSLTGGTSYEQYF
D gene: TRBD1
J gene: TRBJ2-7
clone size: many
V gene: TRBV27

CDR3 DNA: TGTGCCAGCAGACCCGGGACCCAATACACTGAAGCTTTCTTT
CDR3 protein: CASRPGTQYTEAFF
D gene: NA
J gene: TRBJ1-1
clone size: many
V gene: TRBV28

CDR3 DNA: TGCAGTGCCGACGGACTAGCGGGAGTGGGTAGCGAGCAGTACTTC
CDR3 protein: CSADGLAGVGSEQYF
D gene: TRBD2
J gene: TRBJ2-7
clone size: many
V gene: TRBV20-1

CDR3 DNA: TGTGCCATCGGGTCCGGGTCGGGTAGAAATACGCAGTATTTT
CDR3 protein: CAIGSGSGRNTQYF
D gene: NA
J gene: TRBJ2-3
clone size: NA
V gene: TRBV10-3

CDR3 DNA: TGTGCCAGCAGCCAAGATCCCGGCAGGGTGGAGACCCAGTACTTC
CDR3 protein: CASSQDPGRVETQYF
D gene: NA
J gene: TRBJ2-5
clone size: many
V gene: TRBV14

CDR3 DNA: TGTGCCTGGAGGAGGGGCGAGATAACCACCGGGGAGCTGTTTTTT
CDR3 protein: CAWRRGEITTGELFF
D gene: NA
J gene: TRBJ2-2
clone size: few
V gene: TRBV30

CDR3 DNA: TGTGCCAGCAGCCCCAGGCGACAGGGGGCAGGAAACACCATATATTTT
CDR3 protein: CASSPRRQGAGNTIYF
D gene: TRBD1
J gene: TRBJ1-3
clone size: NA
V gene: TRBV5-4

CDR3 DNA: TGCGCCAGCAGCCAATTTGCCGGGGTCTCTTTGAACACTGAAGCTTTCTTT
CDR3 protein: CASSQFAGVSLNTEAFF
D gene: NA
J gene: TRBJ1-1
clone size: NA
V gene: TRBV4-1

CDR3 DNA: TGTGCCAGCAGAGCCCCGGGATTCCCTTCACCCCTCCACTTT
CDR3 protein: CASRAPGFPSPLHF
D gene: NA
J gene: TRBJ1-6
clone size: many
V gene: TRBV27

CDR3 DNA: TGTGCCAGCAGTTGGACAGGGGGCACTGAAGCTTTCTTT
CDR3 protein: CASSWTGGTEAFF
D gene: TRBD1
J gene: TRBJ1-1
clone size: many
V gene: TRBV7-9